This is a list of T cell receptor beta chains from one sample in a study of cytomegalovirus exposure and HLA in healthy donors. Libraries were prepared by immunoSEQ multiplex PCR; TCRdb keeps only in-frame clonotypes and omits some of them. This sample has roughly 140,000 clones, with about 84% found just once. The sample comprised PBMCs. The receptors derive from a woman younger than 35 in good health and CMV-seropositive. The CDR3 runs from the conserved cysteine through the conserved F or W. The D gene is left open where the match is weak. The size entry is marked missing in some rows and otherwise reads once, few, many or a size class.

V gene: TRBV6-1; clone size: .; J gene: TRBJ1-3; D gene: .; CDR3 protein: CASRSTDGNTIYF; CDR3 DNA: TGTGCCAGCAGATCTACAGATGGTAACACCATATATTTT
V gene: TRBV30; clone size: .; J gene: TRBJ1-5; D gene: .; CDR3 protein: CAWSPTNQPQHF; CDR3 DNA: TGTGCCTGGAGTCCTACTAATCAGCCCCAGCATTTT
V gene: TRBV11-2; clone size: few; J gene: TRBJ2-2; D gene: .; CDR3 protein: CASSLTNTGELFF; CDR3 DNA: TGTGCCAGCAGCTTAACTAACACCGGGGAGCTGTTTTTT
V gene: TRBV19; clone size: .; J gene: TRBJ2-2; D gene: TRBD2; CDR3 protein: CASSTGTTTGELFF; CDR3 DNA: TGTGCCAGTAGTACCGGGACTACAACCGGGGAGCTGTTTTTT
V gene: TRBV5-1; clone size: .; J gene: TRBJ1-4; D gene: .; CDR3 protein: CASSLDNRFNEKLFF; CDR3 DNA: TGCGCCAGCAGCTTGGATAACAGATTTAATGAAAAACTGTTTTTT
V gene: TRBV5-1; clone size: .; J gene: TRBJ2-7; D gene: TRBD1; CDR3 protein: CASSLAGTGSGSGHEQYF; CDR3 DNA: TGCGCCAGCAGCTTGGCCGGGACAGGGAGCGGGTCGGGCCACGAGCAGTACTTC
V gene: TRBV4-1; clone size: .; J gene: TRBJ1-2; D gene: .; CDR3 protein: CASSQDRDTIFYGYTF; CDR3 DNA: TGCGCCAGCAGCCAAGATAGGGACACGATCTTCTATGGCTACACCTTC
V gene: TRBV5-1; clone size: once; J gene: TRBJ1-5; D gene: TRBD1; CDR3 protein: CASSRTGENQPQHF; CDR3 DNA: TGCGCCAGCAGCCGGACAGGGGAAAATCAGCCCCAGCATTTT
V gene: TRBV19; clone size: .; J gene: TRBJ2-5; D gene: TRBD2; CDR3 protein: CASSIGGGQETQYF; CDR3 DNA: TGTGCCAGTAGTATAGGGGGGGGCCAAGAGACCCAGTACTTC
V gene: TRBV5-6; clone size: .; J gene: TRBJ1-2; D gene: .; CDR3 protein: CASSFLRGYTF; CDR3 DNA: TGTGCCAGCAGCTTTCTGAGGGGCTACACCTTC
V gene: TRBV18; clone size: .; J gene: TRBJ1-5; D gene: .; CDR3 protein: CASSPAQQPQHF; CDR3 DNA: TGTGCCAGCTCACCGGCCCAGCAGCCCCAGCATTTT
V gene: TRBV5-1; clone size: once; J gene: TRBJ2-2; D gene: .; CDR3 protein: CASSLPGNRELFF; CDR3 DNA: TGCGCCAGCAGCTTGCCAGGGAACCGGGAGCTGTTTTTT
V gene: TRBV18; clone size: .; J gene: TRBJ2-1; D gene: .; CDR3 protein: CASSPRWSGDLYNEQFF; CDR3 DNA: TGTGCCAGCTCACCAAGATGGTCGGGGGACTTATACAATGAGCAGTTCTTC
V gene: TRBV20-1; clone size: .; J gene: TRBJ1-1; D gene: TRBD1; CDR3 protein: CSAMGQTEAFF; CDR3 DNA: TGCAGTGCTATGGGACAGACTGAAGCTTTCTTT
V gene: TRBV5-6; clone size: .; J gene: TRBJ2-7; D gene: TRBD1; CDR3 protein: CASSLVRGPLYEQYF; CDR3 DNA: TGTGCCAGCAGCTTGGTGAGGGGGCCCCTCTACGAGCAGTACTTC
V gene: TRBV5-6; clone size: .; J gene: TRBJ1-2; D gene: TRBD1; CDR3 protein: CASSLGQGWDGYTF; CDR3 DNA: TGTGCCAGCAGCTTGGGACAGGGATGGGATGGCTACACCTTC
V gene: TRBV19; clone size: .; J gene: TRBJ2-7; D gene: TRBD1; CDR3 protein: CASSLSSGQAYEQYF; CDR3 DNA: TGTGCCAGTAGTCTGTCCTCCGGACAGGCCTACGAGCAGTACTTC
V gene: TRBV10-3; clone size: few; J gene: TRBJ2-5; D gene: .; CDR3 protein: CAISEGQKETQYF; CDR3 DNA: TGTGCCATCAGTGAGGGACAGAAAGAGACCCAGTACTTC
V gene: TRBV28; clone size: .; J gene: TRBJ1-5; D gene: .; CDR3 protein: CASRGSLGRYSNQPQHF; CDR3 DNA: TGTGCCAGCAGAGGGAGTCTGGGCAGATATAGCAATCAGCCCCAGCATTTT
V gene: TRBV30; clone size: .; J gene: TRBJ2-3; D gene: .; CDR3 protein: CAWNPGTSTDTQYF; CDR3 DNA: TGTGCCTGGAACCCCGGGACAAGCACAGATACGCAGTATTTT
V gene: TRBV7-9; clone size: .; J gene: TRBJ2-7; D gene: .; CDR3 protein: CASSPPRRHQPAF; CDR3 DNA: TGTGCCAGCAGCCCCCCCCGAAGACACCAACCGGCTTTC
V gene: TRBV6-5; clone size: few; J gene: TRBJ2-2; D gene: TRBD2; CDR3 protein: CASSGNGGLGELFF; CDR3 DNA: TGTGCCAGCAGTGGTAACGGGGGGTTAGGGGAGCTGTTTTTT
V gene: TRBV5-1; clone size: .; J gene: TRBJ2-7; D gene: TRBD1; CDR3 protein: CASSVTPGTASYEQYF; CDR3 DNA: TGCGCCAGCAGCGTTACCCCCGGGACAGCCTCCTACGAGCAGTACTTC
V gene: TRBV6-4; clone size: few; J gene: TRBJ2-2; D gene: .; CDR3 protein: CASSDASNTGELFF; CDR3 DNA: TGTGCCAGCAGTGACGCTAGCAATACCGGGGAGCTGTTTTTT
V gene: TRBV4-1; clone size: .; J gene: TRBJ2-7; D gene: TRBD1; CDR3 protein: CASSQVSTGGSHEQYF; CDR3 DNA: TGCGCCAGCAGCCAAGTAAGCACAGGGGGTTCCCACGAGCAGTACTTC
V gene: TRBV9; clone size: .; J gene: TRBJ1-6; D gene: .; CDR3 protein: CASSQDFSPLHF; CDR3 DNA: TGTGCCAGCAGCCAGGACTTTTCACCCCTCCACTTT
V gene: TRBV10-3; clone size: .; J gene: TRBJ1-6; D gene: .; CDR3 protein: CAISGPTDSNNSPLHF; CDR3 DNA: TGTGCCATCAGTGGCCCCACCGACAGCAATAATTCACCCCTCCACTTT
V gene: TRBV6-5; clone size: .; J gene: TRBJ1-1; D gene: TRBD1; CDR3 protein: CASSPDRGLSAFF; CDR3 DNA: TGTGCCAGCAGCCCCGACAGGGGGCTGTCAGCTTTCTTT
V gene: TRBV5-4; clone size: .; J gene: TRBJ1-2; D gene: TRBD1; CDR3 protein: CASSLASRTGGGGYTF; CDR3 DNA: TGTGCCAGCAGCTTAGCCTCGAGGACAGGGGGCGGAGGCTACACCTTC
V gene: TRBV6-5; clone size: .; J gene: TRBJ2-7; D gene: .; CDR3 protein: CASSYHSLKAYEQYF; CDR3 DNA: TGTGCCAGCAGTTACCACTCTTTAAAAGCCTACGAGCAGTACTTC
V gene: TRBV19; clone size: .; J gene: TRBJ1-5; D gene: .; CDR3 protein: CASKHTTGASGNQPQHF; CDR3 DNA: TGTGCCAGTAAACACACGACGGGAGCTAGCGGCAATCAGCCCCAGCATTTT
V gene: TRBV29-1; clone size: .; J gene: TRBJ1-3; D gene: .; CDR3 protein: CSVLGNTIYF; CDR3 DNA: TGCAGCGTTTTAGGAAACACCATATATTTT
V gene: TRBV10-1; clone size: .; J gene: TRBJ1-4; D gene: TRBD1; CDR3 protein: CASSEGQPSNEKLFF; CDR3 DNA: TGCGCCAGCAGCGAGGGACAGCCTTCTAATGAAAAACTGTTTTTT
V gene: TRBV19; clone size: once; J gene: TRBJ2-5; D gene: TRBD1; CDR3 protein: CASSTPTGGETQYF; CDR3 DNA: TGTGCCAGTAGTACTCCGACAGGGGGCGAGACCCAGTACTTC
V gene: TRBV6-6; clone size: .; J gene: TRBJ1-2; D gene: .; CDR3 protein: CASSYQGTAGYTF; CDR3 DNA: TGTGCCAGCAGTTACCAGGGGACGGCTGGCTACACCTTC
V gene: TRBV6-1; clone size: few; J gene: TRBJ2-2; D gene: TRBD1; CDR3 protein: CASTAGTGDTGELFF; CDR3 DNA: TGTGCCAGCACCGCCGGGACAGGGGACACCGGGGAGCTGTTTTTT
V gene: TRBV5-1; clone size: .; J gene: TRBJ2-7; D gene: .; CDR3 protein: CASSLVSGFSYEQYF; CDR3 DNA: TGCGCCAGCAGCTTGGTCTCGGGATTCTCCTACGAGCAGTACTTC
V gene: TRBV5-1; clone size: .; J gene: TRBJ2-1; D gene: .; CDR3 protein: CASSLETRSRNEQFF; CDR3 DNA: TGCGCCAGCAGCTTGGAGACTAGATCAAGAAATGAGCAGTTCTTC